What follows is one T cell receptor beta chain and its context. TCRdb reanalysed the multiplex PCR reads using MiXCR and keeps one entry per CDR3 protein. In the table there are 75,000 to 100,000 distinct CDR3 sequences, roughly a fifth of which are singletons. Breast cancer patients provided tissue from their axillary draining lymph nodes. This sample is part of a study of breast tumors, draining lymph nodes, adjacent tissues. The specimen was axillary lymph node tissue. The receptor's source is a female donor with breast cancer. Some clones in this sample may be carry-over from other donors' samples.

The CDR3 DNA reads as TGTGCCAGCAGTTTCAGAAAGACCCAGTACTTC. Its protein is CASSFRKTQYF. The chain couples TRBV27 to TRBJ2-5; D is unresolved. The germline gives CDR1 MNHEY, CDR2 SMNVEV (reference sequence). The V end lost 3 bases, the J end lost 6 bases, and 5 bases lay between the germline ends. CDR3 size: 11 residues.